This T cell receptor (beta chain) was retrieved from a study of blood T cells in healthy people across ages. Study-level results: The study could not conclusively compare naive and antigen-experienced cells, given its unsorted PBMCs.

The CDR3 totals 15 residues. CDR1 is ENHRY and CDR2 is SYGVKD in the germline V gene. Trimming pared 0 bases from V and 7 bases from J, leaving 13 bases between. Donation came from healthy Caucasian individuals in Russia who were aged about 6 to 95. Isolated per sample were at least 7 million PBMCs. A J-beta primer mix and a sample-barcoded 5' primer were used in a second PCR of about 7 to 11 cycles. Every single cDNA molecule received a tag from a template-switch adaptor with 12 random nucleotides. TCRdb reprocessed the 5' RACE reads with MiXCR, giving one entry per CDR3 protein. This table holds hundreds of thousands of distinct CDR3 sequences, about 54% found once. About this clonotype: What it binds is not known.

This chain joins TRBV10-3 and TRBJ2-1; D remains ambiguous. Sequencing was done on a sample of blood. This clonotype originated in a man in his sixties in good health. As DNA, the CDR3 is TGTGCCATCAGTGAGTCGGGCATATTGAGGAATGAGCAGTTCTTC. Translation: CAISESGILRNEQFF.